This T cell receptor (beta chain) emerged from a study of beta chain features in type 1 diabetes. Study outcomes and limitations: The study found moderately but significantly shorter TCRB CDR3s in all four CD4+ subsets of Type 1 diabetes patients.

Every single donor gave one heparinised blood draw, and these averaged around 0.12 L. The isolated RNA, all of it, was reverse transcribed, so expressed TCRB transcripts were what got sequenced. The protocol was immunoSEQ multiplex PCR, while the TCRdb copy is restricted to in-frame clones and leaves out a portion. Of hundreds of thousands of clones detected, around 14% appear once; the ten largest clones hold around 0.026%. This clone has more than one count but fewer than ten. Its target is not known. Germline values: CDR1 KGHSH, CDR2 LQKENI. With 2 bases removed from V and 6 bases from J, the gap between germline ends came to 19 bases. The CDR3 length is 16 residues.

The source of this sequence is a woman between 35 and 50 years old in good health. Sequencing was performed on naive CD4+ T cells from blood. The genes are TRBV18 and TRBJ1-1, with a possible D match to TRBD1 (6 bases). This chain's CDR3 is CASSPGFAGAASEAFF. DNA for the CDR3: TGTGCCAGCTCACCAGGTTTCGCAGGGGCAGCTTCTGAAGCTTTCTTT.